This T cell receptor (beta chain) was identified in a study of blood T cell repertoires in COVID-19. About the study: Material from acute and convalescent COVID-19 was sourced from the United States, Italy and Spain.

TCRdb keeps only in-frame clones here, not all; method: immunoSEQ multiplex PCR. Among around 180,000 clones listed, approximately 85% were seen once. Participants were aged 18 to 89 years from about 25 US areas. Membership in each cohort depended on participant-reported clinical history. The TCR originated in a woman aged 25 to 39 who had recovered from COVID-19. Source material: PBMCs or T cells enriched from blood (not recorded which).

The CDR3 spells CASSPFAGASYEQYF. CDR3 in DNA: TGTGCCAGCAGCCCTTTCGCGGGGGCCTCCTACGAGCAGTACTTC. The chain is built from TRBV11-2 and TRBJ2-7; TRBD2 is a possible D gene (7 bases). CDR1 is SGHAT, CDR2 FQNNGV, per germline. The CDR3 loop spans 15 amino acids. With 5 bases removed from V and 0 bases from J, the gap between germline ends came to 14 bases.